This entry is about one TCR beta chain. Its antigen is not known. The sample comes from a study of Ad26.COV2.S vaccination and SARS-CoV-2 variants. Turning to the study itself: Sample donor was a member of the COV1001 Ad26.COV2.S trial arm.

Study outcomes and limitations: Post-vaccination breadth of spike-specific CD8+ and CD4+ T cell responses was reportedly substantial.

This CDR3 spans 13 amino acids. From germline, CDR1 is SGDLS and CDR2 YYNGEE. V lost 4 bases and J 4 bases, leaving 12 bases between the germline ends. Indicated treatment: roughly 20 received Ad26.COV2.S at low or high dose, single or two shots; roughly five received placebo; per-sample allocation not given. Collection of samples fell on day 63 after the first vaccine or placebo injection. Data came from immunoSEQ multiplex PCR; TCRdb stores just in-frame clones and leaves some out. The sample yields fewer than 400,000 clones, roughly 90% seen once. V gene TRBV9 combines with J gene TRBJ2-7, with D tentatively TRBD2 (5 bases). Sequencing was performed on peripheral blood, taken in a trial of Ad26.COV2.S vaccine versus placebo. This receptor was obtained from a person between 18 and 65 years old who received the Ad26.COV2.S COVID-19 vaccine or a placebo. As DNA, the CDR3 is TGTGCCAGCAGCTCCTCGGACTTTTACGAGCAGTACTTC. Amino acid sequence: CASSSSDFYEQYF. Together with reference TRBV9 and TRBJ2-7, the CDR3 gives the full variable domain: DSGVTQTPKHLITATGQRVTLRCSPRSGDLSVYWYQQSLDQGLQFLIQYYNGEERAKGNILERFSAQQFPDLHSELNLSSLELGDSALYFCASSSSDFYEQYFGPGTRLTVT.